This T cell receptor (beta chain) originates from a study of CD8 T cells in ankylosing spondylitis. In the case of this clonotype: The antigen is unknown.

Study results and caveats: Certain motif variants had earlier appeared in reactive arthritis synovial fluid and blood. Ankylosing spondylitis blood appeared to carry a characteristic TCR beta motif of roughly 8 highly homologous variants.

Making the TCR beta libraries involved quantitative 5'-RACE with molecular barcodes. TCRdb reprocessed the 5' RACE reads with MiXCR, giving one entry per CDR3 protein. The table has fewer than 500,000 distinct CDR3 sequences, around 24% seen once. V lost 6 bases to trimming and J lost 3 bases; unmatched junction nucleotides: 3. The CDR3 has 14 amino acids. CDR1 and CDR2 (germline): ENHRY, SYGVKD. The receptor comes from a male donor with ankylosing spondylitis. Input material: blood, either unsorted or a sorted T cell fraction (not recorded which). The chain joins TRBV10-3 to TRBJ2-2; 8 bases map to TRBD1. The CDR3 sequence is CAIRTGADTGELFF. In DNA, the CDR3 is TGTGCCATCAGGACAGGGGCGGACACCGGGGAGCTGTTTTTT.